This T cell receptor (beta chain) was observed in a study of blood T cell repertoires in COVID-19. Study-wide context: The study drew acute and convalescent COVID-19 samples from the United States, Italy and Spain. PBMCs, B-cell-depleted T cells, or T cells were the source of the cDNA or gDNA that made up the material.

V gave up 4 bases and J gave up 8 bases, with 15 bases separating them. Germline V lookup: CDR1 MNHEY, CDR2 SMNVEV (reference sequence). The CDR3 spans 14 residues. Assay: immunoSEQ multiplex PCR; the TCRdb copy retains only in-frame clones and omits some. The data show about 180,000 clones, with nearly 90% seen just once and under 3% held by the top ten. J is TRBJ2-4 and V is TRBV27; a possible D gene is TRBD2 (6 bases). Sample: PBMCs or T cells enriched from blood (not recorded which). The source is a woman in her thirties or forties with acute COVID-19. The CDR3 DNA reads TGTGCCAGCAGTTGGTTCAAGGGAGGAGACATTCAGTACTTC. It encodes CASSWFKGGDIQYF.